Presented here are 18 T cell receptor beta chains from one specimen sequenced in a study of CD8+CD57+ T cells in acquired aplastic anemia. Those patients picked for sequencing had displayed CD8+CD57+ cell expansion on flow cytometry. Genomic DNA, serving as template, underwent TCR beta VDJ and CDR3 profiling. TCRdb re-called the reads with MiXCR, one entry per CDR3 protein. The data show 250,000 to 350,000 distinct CDR3 sequences, approximately 58% seen once. Sequenced sample: sorted CD4+, CD8+, or CD8+CD57+ T cells (not recorded which) from PBMCs. The receptor set was obtained from a human donor with aplastic anemia.

CDR3 sequence (DNA): TGTGCCAGCAGTTTATTCGGTACAAGGGGAGAGACCCAGTACTTC. This sequence encodes CASSLFGTRGETQYF. V and J are TRBV28 and TRBJ2-5, with a tentative D call TRBD1 (5 bases). The CDR3 sequence is 15 residues long. The V end was cut by 1 base, the J end by 4 bases, with 13 bases between. Per germline, CDR1 MDHEN and CDR2 SYDVKM.

V and J are TRBV19 and TRBJ2-7, with D perhaps TRBD2 (6 bases). The CDR3 length is 16 residues. Trimming stripped 6 bases from V and 4 bases from J, with 22 bases between. The germline V gene has CDR1 LNHDA and CDR2 SQIVND (reference sequence). The CDR3 DNA follows: TGTGCCAGTAGGCGGGGTGGTGGCGCAGGAAATTACGAGCAGTACTTC. As protein: CASRRGGGAGNYEQYF.

This clonotype has a count of ten or more. The chain uses TRBV2 and TRBJ1-2; 9 bases match TRBD1. Germline lookup yields CDR1 SNHLY and CDR2 FYNNEI. After removal of 3 bases from V and 8 bases from J, the junction contained 7 bases not matched to a gene. CDR3 length equals 14 residues. CDR3 amino acids: CASSDTRTGVGYTF. CDR3 nucleotide sequence: TGTGCCAGCAGTGATACAAGGACAGGGGTAGGCTACACCTTC.

This clonotype came up a few times. The rearrangement joins TRBV11-2 to TRBJ2-7; D may be TRBD2 (6 bases). Germline V gene data show CDR1 as SGHAT and CDR2 as FQNNGV. The CDR3 extends over 16 amino acids. V lost 2 bases and J lost 2, with 16 bases in between. The CDR3 DNA is TGTGCCAGCAGCTTAAGGCTCGCGGGACCTACCTACGAGCAGTACTTC. Translating gives CASSLRLAGPTYEQYF. Together with reference TRBV11-2 and TRBJ2-7, the CDR3 gives the full variable domain: EAGVAQSPRYKIIEKRQSVAFWCNPISGHATLYWYQQILGQGPKLLIQFQNNGVVDDSQLPKDRFSAERLKGVDSTLKIQPAKLEDSAVYLCASSLRLAGPTYEQYFGPGTRLTVT.

The chain carries TRBV19 and TRBJ2-2, with D uncertain. CDR1 is LNHDA and CDR2 is SQIVND in the germline V gene (reference sequence). The V gene lost 9 bases and the J gene lost 7 bases, with 9 bases spanning the gap. The CDR3 totals 11 residues. The CDR3 DNA follows: TGTGCCAGCCAACGTTACGGGGAGCTGTTTTTT. Residues: CASQRYGELFF.

This clonotype has more than one count but fewer than ten. The rearrangement joins TRBV20-1 to TRBJ2-7, with D tentatively TRBD2 (6 bases). The V and J ends lost 2 bases and 0 bases respectively, with 17 bases between them. This CDR3 region has 16 residues. CDR1 is DFQATT and CDR2 is SNEGSKA in the germline V gene (reference sequence). CDR3 in amino acids: CSARYPGDRSSYEQYF. The CDR3 coding sequence is TGCAGTGCTAGATACCCGGGGGACCGAAGCTCCTACGAGCAGTACTTC.

As regards this clonotype: Because it lacks the conserved phenylalanine or tryptophan at the end, this CDR3 is likely a read error. The chain carries TRBV9 and TRBJ1-6; 8 bases are shared with TRBD1. V lost 4 bases and J lost 7; bases outside the gene matches: 7. From germline, CDR1 is SGDLS and CDR2 YYNGEE. The length of the CDR3 is 15 residues. CDR3 sequence: CASSFLRQGNSPLHC. CDR3 bases: TGTGCCAGCAGCTTCCTCAGACAGGGGAATTCACCCCTCCACTGT.

The chain uses TRBV7-7 and TRBJ2-2; D remains ambiguous. This CDR3 contains 11 residues. CDR1 and CDR2 from the germline V gene are SSHAT and FNYEAQ (reference sequence). V was cut by 8 bases and J by 8 bases, with 9 bases left in between. This CDR3 is CASGIPGELFF. The DNA for the CDR3 is TGTGCCAGCGGGATACCTGGGGAGCTGTTTTTT.

This clonotype was recorded many times. CDR3 loop: CASSQVIIQGRWTEAFF. CDR3 DNA: TGTGCCAGCAGCCAAGTTATCATTCAGGGGCGGTGGACTGAAGCTTTCTTT. The chain is built from TRBV4-2 and TRBJ1-1; tentative D call: TRBD1 (6 bases). Germline CDR1 is LGHNA and CDR2 is YNFKEQ. The CDR3 contains 17 residues. The ends were cut back, 1 base at V and 5 bases at J, with 20 bases in the middle.

The chain couples TRBV7-2 to TRBJ2-1; 9 bases fit TRBD1. Germline CDR1 and CDR2: SGHTA and FQGNSA. Unmatched junction bases numbered 8, after V lost 7 bases and J lost 7 bases. There are 14 residues in the CDR3. CDR3 amino acids: CASTEDRGRNEQFF. CDR3 DNA sequence: TGTGCCAGCACCGAGGACAGGGGAAGGAATGAGCAGTTCTTC.

DNA for the CDR3: TGTGCCAGCAGCTTGGGGGCCAACGTCCTGACTTTC. Encoded protein: CASSLGANVLTF. The chain couples TRBV7-8 to TRBJ2-6; D gene unclear. The CDR3 is 12 amino acids. Germline V lookup: CDR1 SGHVS, CDR2 FQNEAQ. V was pared by 3 bases and J by 4 bases, with 1 base between.

To note about this clonotype: This may stem from a read error, because a much larger clone lies one nucleotide away. The chain links TRBV19 to TRBJ1-5, with D unresolved. The CDR3 runs to 13 residues. The germline V and J ends were trimmed by 4 bases and 3 bases, with 7 bases remaining between them. Germline V gene sequence: CDR1 LNHDA, CDR2 SQIVND (reference sequence). The CDR3 coding sequence is TGTGCCAGTAGTAGAAGGATCAATCAGCCCCAGCATTTT. This codes for CASSRRINQPQHF.

The gene calls are TRBV9 and TRBJ1-2; D is ambiguous. The V end lost 6 bases, the J end lost 12 bases, and 21 bases lay between the germline ends. This CDR3 spans 13 amino acids. Germline loops: CDR1 SGDLS, CDR2 YYNGEE. Here the CDR3 reads CASTLGSLYTHTF. As DNA, the CDR3 is TGTGCCAGCACCCTGGGGAGCCTCTATACCCACACCTTC.

V is TRBV29-1 and J is TRBJ2-7; the match to TRBD1 covers 8 bases. J gave up 6 bases and V 7 bases, and 11 bases lay outside the gene matches. This CDR3 is 13 amino acids long. Germline V gives CDR1 SQVTM, CDR2 ANQGSEA. The CDR3 here is CSAERGTGAEQYF. The CDR3 DNA is TGCAGCGCAGAAAGGGGGACAGGCGCCGAGCAGTACTTC.

This clonotype was recorded once. The CDR3 DNA reads TGTGCCAGCAGCTTAGAGGAAGGGAGGTGCGTTAGCTATGGCTACACCTTC. Encoded protein: CASSLEEGRCVSYGYTF. The rearrangement joins TRBV11-2 to TRBJ1-2; the D is unclear. Germline CDR1 is SGHAT and CDR2 is FQNNGV. The V and J ends lost 0 bases and 4 bases respectively, with 18 bases between them. This CDR3 is 17 amino acids long.

This clonotype was recorded at least ten times. V is TRBV7-3 and J is TRBJ2-3, with TRBD2 identical over 8 bases. Germline V gene data show CDR1 as SGHTA and CDR2 as FQGTGA. V shed 4 bases and J 3 bases; nucleotides not matched to a gene: 9. The CDR3 runs to 16 residues. The CDR3: CASSSGLAAGTDTQYF. In nucleotides, the CDR3 is TGTGCCAGCAGCTCTGGACTAGCAGCTGGTACAGATACGCAGTATTTT.

The genes are TRBV24-1 and TRBJ2-1; D unresolved. The germline CDR1 and CDR2 sequences are KGHDR and SFDVKD. The V end lost 4 bases, the J end lost 5 bases, and 8 bases lay between the germline ends. This CDR3 is built from 13 residues. The CDR3 nucleotides are TGTGCCACCAGTGAGGAACGGAACAATGAGCAGTTCTTC. This codes for CATSEERNNEQFF.

The V and J genes are TRBV27 and TRBJ2-5; 11 nucleotides agree with TRBD2. The CDR3 length is 14 residues. The germline V gene has CDR1 MNHEY and CDR2 SMNVEV (reference sequence). The J segment lost 7 bases and the V segment lost 2 bases, leaving 3 bases of the junction unmatched. This CDR3 reads CASSLIGTSGTQYF. CDR3 in DNA: TGTGCCAGCAGTTTAATCGGGACTAGCGGGACCCAGTACTTC.